The clone carrying this T cell receptor beta chain was counted between two and nine times. What it binds is unknown. Isolated RNA was reverse transcribed in full, so expressed TCRB transcripts were sequenced. Using immunoSEQ multiplex PCR, the repertoire was profiled, and TCRdb retains in-frame clones only, with some absent. The sample includes hundreds of thousands of clones, approximately 14% seen only once; the top ten take under 0.02%. These data originate in a study of beta chain features in type 1 diabetes. J gave up 4 bases and V 0 bases, and 4 bases lay outside the gene matches. The CDR3 is 16 residues long. Germline V gene data show CDR1 as MNHEY and CDR2 as SVGAGI. Regarding the study as a whole: TCRB CDR3s from Type 1 diabetes patients were moderately but significantly shorter in all four CD4+ subsets.

This TCR came from a man under 40 with type 1 diabetes. Sequencing was performed on naive CD4+ T cells from blood. The chain carries TRBV6-5 and TRBJ1-1; 11 nucleotides align to TRBD1. CDR3 DNA: TGTGCCAGCAGTTACTCCGGGACAGGGGGTATCACTGAAGCTTTCTTT. Its translation is CASSYSGTGGITEAFF.